This note documents a single TCR beta chain sequence. Its antigen is currently unknown. CDR3 length: 14 amino acids. Germline V gives CDR1 SEHNR, CDR2 FQNEAQ (reference sequence). V was shortened by 4 bases and J by 6 bases, with 13 bases between the two germline ends. This sample stems from a study of early stage breast cancer tumors. For the study at large: About 80% of the 16 invasive tumors were ER+, PR+ and HER2-. Whole-study findings and limits: Tumors had around 2.5-fold higher T cell density than normal breast. Commonly generated sequences made up most enriched TCRB sequences shared between patients.

Clones were sequenced by immunoSEQ multiplex PCR, and TCRdb holds only the in-frame ones, with some missing. The sample holds around 40,000 clones, 65% to 75% seen once. The TCR was taken from a person aged 55-75 years with breast cancer. This chain links TRBV7-9 with TRBJ1-5, with D possibly being TRBD1 (6 bases). Material for sequencing was blood. CDR3 nucleotides: TGTGCCAGCAGCTCGGCAGGGGCAGGTCAGCCCCAGCATTTT. Amino acid sequence: CASSSAGAGQPQHF.